The clone carrying this TCR beta chain was seen ten or more times. Its antigen is unknown. The data originate from a study of T-cell memory formation after mild COVID-19. Study conclusions and caveats: Contracting clones, day 15 to 85, had balanced CD4/CD8, and later expanders favored CD4+.

TCRdb processed the 5' RACE reads anew with MiXCR; each CDR3 protein has one entry. The table records roughly 500,000 distinct CDR3 sequences, over 20% of them present only once. The sequencing sample was made of PBMCs or a T cell subset sorted from them (not recorded which). The receptor was derived from an adult woman who had mild COVID-19 (a few samples of this study predate the infection). Cell type and time point are not known.

The CDR3, as DNA: TGTGCCAGCAGTTCGGACAGGAGCTCCTACAATGAGCAGTTCTTC. It translates to CASSSDRSSYNEQFF. This chain uses TRBV6-5 with TRBJ2-1, with 7 bases lining up with TRBD1. V lost 4 bases, J lost 0 bases, and 3 bases stayed unmatched. CDR1 and CDR2 from the germline V gene are MNHEY and SVGAGI. CDR3 length equals 15 residues.